This paragraph covers one TCR beta chain sequence. Its antigen is unknown. Germline DNA was extracted alongside blood RNA, which was obtained from unsorted whole blood. Chronic HBV infection, untreated so far, was present in the patients. What was collected before surgery was roughly 4 milliliters of peripheral blood. This CDR3 has 13 residues. Trimming took 4 bases from V and 8 from J, leaving 12 bases between them. The germline V gene has CDR1 ENHRY and CDR2 SYGVKD. This record comes from a study of tumor-infiltrating lymphocytes in primary liver carcinoma. The researchers produced TCR beta cDNA from about 510 ng total RNA with a constant-region primer. Slightly modified ARM-PCR served as the procedure for the TCR beta libraries. These libraries came from three rounds of nested multiplex PCR. The two initial PCR rounds, nine to eleven cycles each, used TRBV1-TRBV30 forward and C-beta reverse primers. TCRdb reanalysed the multiplex PCR reads using MiXCR and keeps one entry per CDR3 protein. Of more than 150,000 distinct CDR3 sequences listed, roughly 60% are singletons.

Points from the study as a whole: Tumors and blood were compared for top-250-clone fraction, and tumors had the significantly higher value (p = 0.039).

This clonotype was sampled from a man in his forties with primary liver carcinoma and hepatitis B virus infection. The rearrangement uses TRBV10-3 and TRBJ2-1; D possibly corresponds to TRBD2 (6 bases). The sequenced material came from peripheral blood. CDR3 in amino acids: CAISVRERDEQFF. CDR3 DNA sequence: TGTGCCATCAGTGTTCGGGAGCGGGATGAGCAGTTCTTC.